This T cell receptor (beta chain) is drawn from a study of OX40 agonist ivuxolimab in advanced cancers. V gave up 5 bases and J gave up 8 bases; unmatched junction bases: 7. CDR1 SEHNR and CDR2 FQNEAQ come from the germline V gene (reference sequence). There are 14 residues in the CDR3. This clone was seen just once. The repertoire was sequenced with immunoSEQ multiplex PCR; TCRdb's copy has only in-frame clones and lacks some. The sample has under 110,000 clones; 90% are singletons. The sample here was CD4+ or CD8+ T cells sorted from blood, taken in a trial of the OX40 agonist ivuxolimab. The J gene is TRBJ2-1, the V gene TRBV7-9, with 9 bases matching TRBD2. The clonotype was recovered from an adult with an advanced solid tumor such as melanoma, head and neck, liver or kidney cancer. CDR3 residues: CASSRTSEGYEQFF. DNA of the CDR3: TGTGCCAGCAGCCGGACTAGCGAAGGATATGAGCAGTTCTTC.